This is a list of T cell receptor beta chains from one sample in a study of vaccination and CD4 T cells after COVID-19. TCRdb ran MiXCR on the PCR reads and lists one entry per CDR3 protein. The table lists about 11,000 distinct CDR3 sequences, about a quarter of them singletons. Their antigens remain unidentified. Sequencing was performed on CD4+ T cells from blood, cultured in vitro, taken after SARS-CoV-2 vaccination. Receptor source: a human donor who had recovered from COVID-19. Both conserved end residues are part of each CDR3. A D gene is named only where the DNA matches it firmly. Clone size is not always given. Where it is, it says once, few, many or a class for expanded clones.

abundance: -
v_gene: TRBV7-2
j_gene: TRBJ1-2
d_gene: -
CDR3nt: TGTGCCGGCAGCAACCAACAGGGCTGGTATGGCTACACCTTC
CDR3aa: CAGSNQQGWYGYTF

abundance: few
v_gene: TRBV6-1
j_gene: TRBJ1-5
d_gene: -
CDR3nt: TGTGCCAGCAGATTGAATAAAGGGACCTGGCCCCAGCATTTT
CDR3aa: CASRLNKGTWPQHF

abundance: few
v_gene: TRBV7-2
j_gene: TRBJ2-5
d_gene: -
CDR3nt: TGTGCCAGCAGCTTAGGAGGACTTCGGTCTGAGACCCAGTACTTC
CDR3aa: CASSLGGLRSETQYF

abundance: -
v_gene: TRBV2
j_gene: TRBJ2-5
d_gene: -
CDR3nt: TGTGCCAGCAGTGTTCGACTATACCAAGAGACCCAGTACTTC
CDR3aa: CASSVRLYQETQYF

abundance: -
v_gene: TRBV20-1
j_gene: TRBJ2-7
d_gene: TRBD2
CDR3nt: TGCAGTGCTAGGCACCGCCCGACTAGCGGGGGGGGGGTCCGGTACGAGCAGTACTTC
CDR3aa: CSARHRPTSGGGVRYEQYF

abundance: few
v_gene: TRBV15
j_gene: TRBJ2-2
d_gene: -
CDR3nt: TGTGCCACCAGCAGACCCTGGACATCGGACGGGGAGCTGTTTTTT
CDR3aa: CATSRPWTSDGELFF

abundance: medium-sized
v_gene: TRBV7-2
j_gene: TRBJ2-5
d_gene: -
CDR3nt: TGTGCCAGCAGCTCCTCCCGACAGAGAGGGGAGACCCAGTACTTC
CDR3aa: CASSSSRQRGETQYF

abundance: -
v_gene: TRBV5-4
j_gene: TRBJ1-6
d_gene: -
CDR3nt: TGTGCCAGCAGCCGCAACCGACAGATTAATTCACCCCTCCACTTT
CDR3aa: CASSRNRQINSPLHF

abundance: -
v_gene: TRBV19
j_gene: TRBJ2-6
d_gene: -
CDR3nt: TGTGCCAGTAGGAGTGGACGGAGCTCTGGGGCCAACGTCCTGACTTTC
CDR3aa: CASRSGRSSGANVLTF

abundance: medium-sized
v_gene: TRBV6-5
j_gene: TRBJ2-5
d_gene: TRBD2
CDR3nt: TGTGCCAGCAGTTCTAGCGGGGGGGCAGAGACCCAGTACTTC
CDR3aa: CASSSSGGAETQYF

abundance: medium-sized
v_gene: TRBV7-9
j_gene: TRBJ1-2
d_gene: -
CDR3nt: TGTGCCAGCAGCTCAATGGGGGGGAGCTATGGCTACACCTTC
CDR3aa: CASSSMGGSYGYTF

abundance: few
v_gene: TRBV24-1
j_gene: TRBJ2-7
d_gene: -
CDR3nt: TGTGCCACCAGTGATTTGTACGCGCCGGGCGAGCAGTACTTC
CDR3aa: CATSDLYAPGEQYF

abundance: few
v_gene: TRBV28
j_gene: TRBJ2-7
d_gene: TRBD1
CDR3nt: TGTGCCAGCAGTTTACTCGGGACAGGGCCCTACGAGCAGTACTTC
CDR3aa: CASSLLGTGPYEQYF

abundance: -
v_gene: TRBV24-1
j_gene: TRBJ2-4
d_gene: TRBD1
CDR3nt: TGTGCCACCAGTGATCCTCGACAGGGGAGAAACATTCAGTACTTC
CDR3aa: CATSDPRQGRNIQYF

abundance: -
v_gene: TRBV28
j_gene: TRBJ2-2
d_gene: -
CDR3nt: TGTGCCAGCAGAGGACACTTGAACACCGGGGAGCTGTTTTTT
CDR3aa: CASRGHLNTGELFF

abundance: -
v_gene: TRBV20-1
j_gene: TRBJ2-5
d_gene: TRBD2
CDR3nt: TGCAGTAGGACTAGCGGGAGCGGAGAGACCCAGTACTTC
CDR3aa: CSRTSGSGETQYF

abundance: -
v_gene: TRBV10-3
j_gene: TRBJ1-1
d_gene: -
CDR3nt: TGTGCCATCGGTGGAGGCTGGAACACTGAAGCTTTCTTT
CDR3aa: CAIGGGWNTEAFF

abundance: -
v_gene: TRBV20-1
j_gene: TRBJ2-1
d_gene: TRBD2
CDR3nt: TGCAGTGCTAGAGATCCGGGTAGCGGGAGGGCCACGGGGGAGCAGTTCTTC
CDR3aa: CSARDPGSGRATGEQFF

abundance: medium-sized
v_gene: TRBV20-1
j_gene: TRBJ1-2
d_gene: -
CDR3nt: TGCAGTGCTAGGAGTGGTTGGTACGGGTATGGCTACACCTTC
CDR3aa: CSARSGWYGYGYTF

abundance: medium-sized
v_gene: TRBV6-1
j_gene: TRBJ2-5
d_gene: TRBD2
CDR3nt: TGTGCCAGCAGGATAGGGCGACTAGCGGGGACCCAGTACTTC
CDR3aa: CASRIGRLAGTQYF

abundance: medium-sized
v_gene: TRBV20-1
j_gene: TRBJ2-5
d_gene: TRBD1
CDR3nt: TGCAGTGCTAGGACAGGGCAAGAGACCCAGTACTTC
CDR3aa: CSARTGQETQYF

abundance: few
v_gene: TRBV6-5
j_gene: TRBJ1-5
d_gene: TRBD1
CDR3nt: TGTGCCAGCAGTTACTCAAGGACAGGGACAAGTCAGCCCCAGCATTTT
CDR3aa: CASSYSRTGTSQPQHF

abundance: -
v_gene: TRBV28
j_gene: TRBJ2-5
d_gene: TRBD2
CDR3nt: TGTGCCAGCAGTATAGCGGGGGGGAGGGAGACCCAGTACTTC
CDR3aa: CASSIAGGRETQYF

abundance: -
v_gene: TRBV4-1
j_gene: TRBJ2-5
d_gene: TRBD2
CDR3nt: TGCGCCAGCAGTCGCGTTCCGGGACTAGCGGGCGTGACCCAGTACTTC
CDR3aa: CASSRVPGLAGVTQYF

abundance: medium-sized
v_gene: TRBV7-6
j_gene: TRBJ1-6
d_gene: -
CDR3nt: TGTGCCAGCAGTACGGTGAATTCACCCCTCCACTTT
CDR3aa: CASSTVNSPLHF

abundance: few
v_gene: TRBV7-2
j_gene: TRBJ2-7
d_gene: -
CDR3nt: TGTGCCAGCAGCTTAGTCGTGGTGGCCGTCGGGGGAAACGAGCAGTACTTC
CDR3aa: CASSLVVVAVGGNEQYF

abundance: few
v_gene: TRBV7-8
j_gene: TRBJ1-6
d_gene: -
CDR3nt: TGTGCCAGCAGCTTAGACAGGGAACAGGTTAATTCACCCCTCCACTTT
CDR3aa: CASSLDREQVNSPLHF

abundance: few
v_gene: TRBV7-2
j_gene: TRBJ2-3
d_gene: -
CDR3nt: TGTGCCAGCAGCCCGGATGGACTCGGCATGGATACGCAGTATTTT
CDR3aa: CASSPDGLGMDTQYF

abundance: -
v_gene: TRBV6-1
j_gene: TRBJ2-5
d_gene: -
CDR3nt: TGTGCCAGCAGTGACTTTCGGACTCTTACTCTTCAAGAGACCCAGTACTTC
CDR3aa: CASSDFRTLTLQETQYF

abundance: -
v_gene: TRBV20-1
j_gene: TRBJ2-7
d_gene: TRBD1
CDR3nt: TGCAGTGCTTGGGACAGGAAGACGGAGCAGTACTTC
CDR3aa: CSAWDRKTEQYF

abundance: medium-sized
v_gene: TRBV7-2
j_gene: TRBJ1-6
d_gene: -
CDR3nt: TGTGCCAGCAGCTTAACGCCGCGGGCGTCCCTCCACTTT
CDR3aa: CASSLTPRASLHF

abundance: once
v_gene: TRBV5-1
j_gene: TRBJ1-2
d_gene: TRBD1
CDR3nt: TGCGCCAGCAGATATTCCGGGACAGGGGGCGATGGCTACACCTTC
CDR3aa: CASRYSGTGGDGYTF